The rows below give T cell receptor beta chains drawn from one sample of a study of identical twins. TCRdb redid the calling of the 5' RACE reads with MiXCR, one entry per CDR3 protein. The table has around 670,000 distinct CDR3 sequences, 6.1% seen once. The sequencing sample was made of naive T cells sorted from blood. All receptors come from a young man in good health. Each CDR3 is given with its conserved first and last residue. Fields, in order: CDR3 DNA, CDR3 protein, D gene, V gene, clone size, J gene. A D gene is named only where the DNA matches it firmly. Clone size is given for some rows only: seen once, a few or many times, or a class if the clone is expanded.

TGTGCCAGCAGTTTAACCGTAGCGCGGAGCTCCTACAATGAGCAGTTCTTC | CASSLTVARSSYNEQFF | - | TRBV27 | many | TRBJ2-1
TGCAGTGCTAGGGGACAGGCCCAAGAGACCCAGTACTTC | CSARGQAQETQYF | TRBD1 | TRBV20-1 | many | TRBJ2-5
TGTGCCAGCAGTTGGGTTATCGGAAGCTCCTACAATGAGCAGTTCTTC | CASSWVIGSSYNEQFF | - | TRBV6-5 | - | TRBJ2-1
TGTGCCAGTAGTATGAGGTTACAGGGGATCACAGATACGCAGTATTTT | CASSMRLQGITDTQYF | TRBD1 | TRBV19 | few | TRBJ2-3
TGTGCCAGCTCACCCCAACTAGCGGGAGTCTACAATGAGCAGTTCTTC | CASSPQLAGVYNEQFF | TRBD2 | TRBV18 | - | TRBJ2-1
TGCAGCGTCGTACTAGCGGGAGTTAAAAATGAGCAGTTCTTC | CSVVLAGVKNEQFF | TRBD2 | TRBV29-1 | many | TRBJ2-1
TGTGCCAGCAGTTTAGCTCCCAGTTATAATCAGCCCCAGCATTTT | CASSLAPSYNQPQHF | - | TRBV12-3/TRBV12-4 | many | TRBJ1-5
TGCAGCGTTGACCCTAGCGGGAGCGGAGTTGGGGAGCTGTTTTTT | CSVDPSGSGVGELFF | TRBD2 | TRBV29-1 | many | TRBJ2-2
TGCAGTGCTAGTCGACAGGATACCTACGAGCAGTGCTTC | CSASRQDTYEQCF | - | TRBV20-1 | - | TRBJ2-7
TGTGCCAGTAGCCCTGGGGCAGCCTACGAGCAGTACTTC | CASSPGAAYEQYF | - | TRBV19 | - | TRBJ2-7
TGTGCCAGCAGCCCCCCGGCGGGGTGGCTTAATTCACCCCTCCACTTT | CASSPPAGWLNSPLHF | - | TRBV3-1 | few | TRBJ1-6
TGCGCCAGCAGCCTAGGACAGGGGGCTATGGAGACCCAGTACTTC | CASSLGQGAMETQYF | TRBD1 | TRBV4-3 | many | TRBJ2-5
TGTGCCAGCAGTTTCGGGCAGAAGAACACTGAAGCTTTCTTT | CASSFGQKNTEAFF | - | TRBV12-3/TRBV12-4 | many | TRBJ1-1
TGTGCCTGGAGCGCCGGGACAGGGGCTGAAGCTTTCTTT | CAWSAGTGAEAFF | TRBD1 | TRBV30 | few | TRBJ1-1
TGCGCCAGCAGCTTGGAGCAGCCCAATGAGCAGTTCTTC | CASSLEQPNEQFF | - | TRBV5-1 | - | TRBJ2-1
TGTGCCATCAGTGAGTCGGCATATAGCAATCAGCCCCAGCATTTT | CAISESAYSNQPQHF | - | TRBV10-3 | few | TRBJ1-5
TGTGCCAGCAGATTGACAGGGAAAGAGACCCAGTACTTC | CASRLTGKETQYF | TRBD1 | TRBV6-1 | many | TRBJ2-5
TGTGCCAGCAGTTTGGGTGAGGTGGGGCCCCAGCATTTT | CASSLGEVGPQHF | - | TRBV12-3/TRBV12-4 | many | TRBJ1-5
TGCAGTGCTTCTCGAGCCCCCCTAGGCGGGAGGCCCCAAAACATTCAGTACTTC | CSASRAPLGGRPQNIQYF | TRBD2 | TRBV20-1 | - | TRBJ2-4
TGCGCCAGCAGCCCGGGACTAGCGGGAGACGCGAACACCGGGGAGCTGTTTTTT | CASSPGLAGDANTGELFF | TRBD2 | TRBV5-1 | few | TRBJ2-2
TGTGCCAGCAGCTTGGAGCGACTAGCGGAGCAGTTCTTC | CASSLERLAEQFF | TRBD2 | TRBV5-6 | few | TRBJ2-1
TGTGCCAGCAGCTCTCCCCTACGCTCCTACGAGCAGTACTTC | CASSSPLRSYEQYF | - | TRBV5-5 | many | TRBJ2-7
TGTGCCAGCAGCTTAGTCAGCGGGGTCTCCTACAATGAGCAGTTCTTC | CASSLVSGVSYNEQFF | TRBD2 | TRBV7-2 | many | TRBJ2-1
TGTGCCAGCAGTTCCCCGGGAGGGTTCTACGAGCAGTACTTC | CASSSPGGFYEQYF | TRBD2 | TRBV7-9 | - | TRBJ2-7
TGTGCCAGCAGCTTAGACGGGCAGGCTCTAGATACGCAGTATTTT | CASSLDGQALDTQYF | - | TRBV7-2 | few | TRBJ2-3
TGTGCCAGCGTGGAGGACAGCTTCTATCAGCCCCAGCATTTT | CASVEDSFYQPQHF | - | TRBV6-1 | many | TRBJ1-5
TGTGCCAGCAGTTTTCTCCACGAGCAGTACTTC | CASSFLHEQYF | - | TRBV28 | many | TRBJ2-7
TGTGCCAGCAGACCTACTACAGATACGCAGTATTTT | CASRPTTDTQYF | - | TRBV12-3/TRBV12-4 | many | TRBJ2-3
TGCAGCGGACAGGGAGTAGCCAAAAACATTCAGTACTTC | CSGQGVAKNIQYF | TRBD1 | TRBV29-1 | many | TRBJ2-4
TGTGCCAGCAGCTTAGATTCTGGGAGGAGAGCGGGAGGAACTATAGGGTACAATGAGCAGTTCTTC | CASSLDSGRRAGGTIGYNEQFF | TRBD2 | TRBV11-2 | few | TRBJ2-1
TGTGCCAGCAGCCAGGGACTAGCGGCCTACACAGATACGCAGTATTTT | CASSQGLAAYTDTQYF | TRBD2 | TRBV7-3 | - | TRBJ2-3
TGTGCCAGCAGTCTAGGGGGCGTAAGCTACGAGCAGTACTTC | CASSLGGVSYEQYF | TRBD1 | TRBV27 | many | TRBJ2-7